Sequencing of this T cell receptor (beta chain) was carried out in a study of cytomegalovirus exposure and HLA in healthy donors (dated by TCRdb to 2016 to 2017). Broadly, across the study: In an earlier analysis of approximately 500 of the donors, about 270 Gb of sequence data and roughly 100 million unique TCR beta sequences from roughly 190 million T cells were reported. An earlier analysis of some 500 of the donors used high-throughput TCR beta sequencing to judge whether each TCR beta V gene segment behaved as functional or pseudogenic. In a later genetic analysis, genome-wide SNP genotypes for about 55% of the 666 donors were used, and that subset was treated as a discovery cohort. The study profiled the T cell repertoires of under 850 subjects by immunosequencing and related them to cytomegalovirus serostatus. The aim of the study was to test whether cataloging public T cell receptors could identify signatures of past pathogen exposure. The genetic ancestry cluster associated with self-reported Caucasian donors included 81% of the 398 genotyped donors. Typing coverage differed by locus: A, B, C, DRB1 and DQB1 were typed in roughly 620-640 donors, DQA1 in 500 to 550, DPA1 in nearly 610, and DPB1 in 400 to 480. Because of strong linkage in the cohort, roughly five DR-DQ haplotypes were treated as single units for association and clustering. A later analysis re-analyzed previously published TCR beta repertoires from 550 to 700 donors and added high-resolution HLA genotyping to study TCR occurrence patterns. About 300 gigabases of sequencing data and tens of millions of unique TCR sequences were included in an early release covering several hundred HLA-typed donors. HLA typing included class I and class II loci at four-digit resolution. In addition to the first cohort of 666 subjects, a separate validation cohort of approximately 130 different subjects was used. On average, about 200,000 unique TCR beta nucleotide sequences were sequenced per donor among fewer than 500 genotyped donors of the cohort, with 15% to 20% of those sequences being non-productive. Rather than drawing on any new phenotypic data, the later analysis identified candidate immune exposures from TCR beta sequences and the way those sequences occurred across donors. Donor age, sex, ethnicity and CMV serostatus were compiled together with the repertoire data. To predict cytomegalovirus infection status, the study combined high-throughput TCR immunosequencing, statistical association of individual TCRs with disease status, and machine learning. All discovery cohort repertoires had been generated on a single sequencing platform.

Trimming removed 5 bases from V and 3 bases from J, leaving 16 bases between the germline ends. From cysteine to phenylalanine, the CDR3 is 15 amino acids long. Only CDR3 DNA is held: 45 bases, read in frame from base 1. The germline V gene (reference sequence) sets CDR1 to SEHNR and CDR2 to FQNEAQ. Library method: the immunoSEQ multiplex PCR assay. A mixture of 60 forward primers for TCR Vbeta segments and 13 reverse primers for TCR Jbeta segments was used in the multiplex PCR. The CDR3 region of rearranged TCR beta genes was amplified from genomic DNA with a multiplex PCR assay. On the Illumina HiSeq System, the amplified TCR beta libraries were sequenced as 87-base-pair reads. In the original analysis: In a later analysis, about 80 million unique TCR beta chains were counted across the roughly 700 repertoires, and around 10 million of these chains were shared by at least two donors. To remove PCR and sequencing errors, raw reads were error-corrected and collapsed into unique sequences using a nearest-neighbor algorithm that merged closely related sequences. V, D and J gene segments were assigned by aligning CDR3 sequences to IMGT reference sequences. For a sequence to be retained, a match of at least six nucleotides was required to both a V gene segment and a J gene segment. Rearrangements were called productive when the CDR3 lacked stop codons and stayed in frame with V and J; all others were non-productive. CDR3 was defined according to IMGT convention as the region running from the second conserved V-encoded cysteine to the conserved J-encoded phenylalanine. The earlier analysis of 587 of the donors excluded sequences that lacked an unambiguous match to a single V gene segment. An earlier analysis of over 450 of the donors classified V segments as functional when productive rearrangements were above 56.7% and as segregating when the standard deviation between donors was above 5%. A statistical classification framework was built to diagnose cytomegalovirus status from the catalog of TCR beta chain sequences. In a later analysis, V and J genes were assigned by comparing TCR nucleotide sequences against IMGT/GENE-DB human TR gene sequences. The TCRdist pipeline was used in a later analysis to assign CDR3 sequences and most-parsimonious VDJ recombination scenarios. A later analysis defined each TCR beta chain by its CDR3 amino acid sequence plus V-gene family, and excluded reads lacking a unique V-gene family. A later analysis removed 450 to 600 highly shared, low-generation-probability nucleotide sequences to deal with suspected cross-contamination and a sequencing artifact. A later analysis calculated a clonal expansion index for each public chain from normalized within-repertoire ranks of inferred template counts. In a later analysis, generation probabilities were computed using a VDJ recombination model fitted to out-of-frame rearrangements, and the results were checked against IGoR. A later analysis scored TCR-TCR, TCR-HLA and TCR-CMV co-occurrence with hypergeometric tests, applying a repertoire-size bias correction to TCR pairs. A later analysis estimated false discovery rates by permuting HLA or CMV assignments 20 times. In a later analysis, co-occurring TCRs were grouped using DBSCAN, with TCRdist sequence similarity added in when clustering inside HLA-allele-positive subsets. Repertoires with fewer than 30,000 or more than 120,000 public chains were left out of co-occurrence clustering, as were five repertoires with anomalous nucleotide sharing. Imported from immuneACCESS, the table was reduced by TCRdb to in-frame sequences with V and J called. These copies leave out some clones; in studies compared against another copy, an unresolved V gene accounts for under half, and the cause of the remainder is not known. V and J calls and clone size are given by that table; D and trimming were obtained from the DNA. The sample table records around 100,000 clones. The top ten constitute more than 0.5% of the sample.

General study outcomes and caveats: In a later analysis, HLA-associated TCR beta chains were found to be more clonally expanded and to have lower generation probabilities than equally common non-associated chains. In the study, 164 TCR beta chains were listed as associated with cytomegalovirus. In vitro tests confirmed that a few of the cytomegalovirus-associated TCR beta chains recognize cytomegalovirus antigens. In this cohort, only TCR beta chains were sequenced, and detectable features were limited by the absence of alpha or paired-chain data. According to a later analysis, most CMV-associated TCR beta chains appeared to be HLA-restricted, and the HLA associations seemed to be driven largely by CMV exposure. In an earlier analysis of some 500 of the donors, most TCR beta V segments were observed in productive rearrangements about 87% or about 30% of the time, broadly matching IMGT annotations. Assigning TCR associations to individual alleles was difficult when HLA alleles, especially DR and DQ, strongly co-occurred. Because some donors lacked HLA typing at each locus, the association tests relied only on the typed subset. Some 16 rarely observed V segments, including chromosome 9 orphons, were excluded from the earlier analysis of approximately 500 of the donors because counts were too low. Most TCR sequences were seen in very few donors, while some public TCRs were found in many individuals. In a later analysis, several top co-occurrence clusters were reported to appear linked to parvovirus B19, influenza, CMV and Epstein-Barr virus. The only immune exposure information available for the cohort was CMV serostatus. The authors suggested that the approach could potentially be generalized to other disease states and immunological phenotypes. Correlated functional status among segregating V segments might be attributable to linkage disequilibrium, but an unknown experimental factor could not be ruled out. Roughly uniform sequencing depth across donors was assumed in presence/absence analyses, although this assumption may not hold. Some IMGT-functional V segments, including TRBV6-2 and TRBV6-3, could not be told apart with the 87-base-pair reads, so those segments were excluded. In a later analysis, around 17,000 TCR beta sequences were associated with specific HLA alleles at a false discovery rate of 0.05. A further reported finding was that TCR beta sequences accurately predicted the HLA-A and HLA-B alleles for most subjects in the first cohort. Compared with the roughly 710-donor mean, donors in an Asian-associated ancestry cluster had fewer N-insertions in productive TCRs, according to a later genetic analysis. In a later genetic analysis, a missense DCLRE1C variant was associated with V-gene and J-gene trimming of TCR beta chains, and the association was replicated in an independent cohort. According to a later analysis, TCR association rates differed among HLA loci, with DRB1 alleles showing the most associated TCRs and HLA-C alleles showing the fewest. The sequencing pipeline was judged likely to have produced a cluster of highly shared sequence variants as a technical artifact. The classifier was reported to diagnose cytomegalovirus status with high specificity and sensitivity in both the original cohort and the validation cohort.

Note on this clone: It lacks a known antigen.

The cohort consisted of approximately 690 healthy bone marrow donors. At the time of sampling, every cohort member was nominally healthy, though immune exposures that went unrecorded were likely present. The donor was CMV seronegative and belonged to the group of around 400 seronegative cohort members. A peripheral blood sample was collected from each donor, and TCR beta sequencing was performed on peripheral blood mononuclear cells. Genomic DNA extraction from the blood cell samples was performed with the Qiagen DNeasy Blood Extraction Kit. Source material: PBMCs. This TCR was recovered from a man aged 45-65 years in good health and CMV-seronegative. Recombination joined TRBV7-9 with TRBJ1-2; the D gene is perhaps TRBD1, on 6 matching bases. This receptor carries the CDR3 CASSAEPRGDYGYTF. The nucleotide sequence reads TGTGCCAGCAGCGCCGAACCCAGGGGAGACTATGGCTACACCTTC.